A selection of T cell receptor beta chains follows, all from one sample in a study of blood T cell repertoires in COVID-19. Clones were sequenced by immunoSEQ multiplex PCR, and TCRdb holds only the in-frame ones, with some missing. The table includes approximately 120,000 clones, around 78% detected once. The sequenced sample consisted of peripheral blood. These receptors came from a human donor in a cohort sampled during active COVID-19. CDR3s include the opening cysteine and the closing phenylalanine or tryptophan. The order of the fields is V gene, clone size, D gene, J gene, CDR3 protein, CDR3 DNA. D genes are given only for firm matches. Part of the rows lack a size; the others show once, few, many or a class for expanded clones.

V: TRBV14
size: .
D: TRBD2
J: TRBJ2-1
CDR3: CASSATMSGGSNEQFF
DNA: TGTGCCAGCAGCGCAACCATGAGCGGGGGGAGTAATGAGCAGTTCTTC

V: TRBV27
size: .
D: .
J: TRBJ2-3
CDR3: CASSYTRPGQTHTDTQYF
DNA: TGTGCCAGCAGTTACACCCGCCCCGGACAGACACACACAGATACGCAGTATTTT

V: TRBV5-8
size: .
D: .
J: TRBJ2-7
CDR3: CASSLSEGSYEQYF
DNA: TGTGCCAGCAGCTTAAGTGAGGGCTCCTACGAGCAGTACTTC

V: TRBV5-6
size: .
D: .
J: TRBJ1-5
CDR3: CASSLSWGPLSNQPQHF
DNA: TGTGCCAGCAGCTTATCGTGGGGGCCGCTGAGCAATCAGCCCCAGCATTTT

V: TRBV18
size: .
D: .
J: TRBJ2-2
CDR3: CASSPPSNTGELFF
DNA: TGTGCCAGCTCACCACCCTCCAACACCGGGGAGCTGTTTTTT

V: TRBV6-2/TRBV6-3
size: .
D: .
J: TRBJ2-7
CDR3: CASSSNYEQYF
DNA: TGTGCCAGCAGTTCAAACTACGAGCAGTACTTC

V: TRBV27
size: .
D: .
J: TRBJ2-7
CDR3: CASSLTGTREQYF
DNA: TGTGCCAGCAGTTTGACGGGAACCAGGGAGCAGTACTTC

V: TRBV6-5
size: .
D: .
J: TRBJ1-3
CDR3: CATRRVSGNTIYF
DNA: TGTGCCACCAGGAGGGTCAGTGGAAACACCATATATTTT

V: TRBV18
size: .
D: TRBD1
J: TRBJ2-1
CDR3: CASSPPIRDRVYNEQFF
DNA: TGTGCCAGCTCACCACCAATTAGGGACAGGGTTTACAATGAGCAGTTCTTC

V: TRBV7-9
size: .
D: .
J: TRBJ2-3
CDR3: CASSLAAASTDTQYF
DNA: TGTGCCAGCAGCTTAGCGGCCGCCAGCACAGATACGCAGTATTTT

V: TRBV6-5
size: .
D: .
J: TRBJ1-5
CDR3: CASGGTGNQPQHF
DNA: TGTGCCAGCGGGGGGACCGGCAATCAGCCCCAGCATTTT

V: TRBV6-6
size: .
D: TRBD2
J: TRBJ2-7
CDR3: CASSYPGLAGEQYF
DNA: TGTGCCAGCAGTTACCCCGGACTAGCGGGCGAGCAGTACTTC

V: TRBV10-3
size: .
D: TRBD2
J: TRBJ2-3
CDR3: CAINPGTSGGAGADTQYF
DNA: TGTGCCATCAACCCCGGGACTAGCGGGGGGGCCGGGGCAGATACGCAGTATTTT

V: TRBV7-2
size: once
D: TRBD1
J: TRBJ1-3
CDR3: CASSLDAPGQGRNTIYF
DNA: TGTGCCAGCAGCTTAGATGCCCCCGGACAGGGTAGAAACACCATATATTTT

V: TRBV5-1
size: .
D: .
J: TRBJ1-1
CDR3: CASSLEGGTEAFF
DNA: TGCGCCAGCAGCTTGGAGGGAGGGACTGAAGCTTTCTTT

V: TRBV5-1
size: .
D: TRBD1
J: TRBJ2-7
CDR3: CASGTGLLFPTKYEQYF
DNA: TGCGCCAGCGGGACAGGGCTTTTATTCCCCACCAAGTACGAGCAGTACTTC

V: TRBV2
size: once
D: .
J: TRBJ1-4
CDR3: CASSEVGVGVNEKLFF
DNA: TGTGCCAGCAGTGAAGTGGGAGTAGGAGTTAATGAAAAACTGTTTTTT

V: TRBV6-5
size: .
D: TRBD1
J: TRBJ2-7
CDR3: CASSYYPGQGAVEQYF
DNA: TGTGCCAGCAGTTACTACCCCGGACAGGGGGCAGTCGAGCAGTACTTC

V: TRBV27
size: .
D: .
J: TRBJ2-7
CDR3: CASSLSTPTHTEDEQYF
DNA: TGTGCCAGCAGTTTATCGACCCCTACTCATACGGAGGACGAGCAGTACTTC

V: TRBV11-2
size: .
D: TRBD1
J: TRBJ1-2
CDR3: CASSPWTGGVINYGYTF
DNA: TGTGCCAGCAGTCCTTGGACAGGGGGCGTTATTAACTATGGCTACACCTTC

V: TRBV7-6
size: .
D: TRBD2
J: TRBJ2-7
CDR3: CASSPTAGVQEQYF
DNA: TGTGCCAGCAGCCCAACCGCGGGGGTGCAAGAGCAGTACTTC

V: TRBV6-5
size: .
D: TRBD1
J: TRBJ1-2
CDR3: CASSYSNQGARYGYTF
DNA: TGTGCCAGCAGTTACTCGAATCAGGGGGCGAGGTATGGCTACACCTTC

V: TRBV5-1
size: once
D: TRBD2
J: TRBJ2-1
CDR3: CASSPRTSGGALYEQFF
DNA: TGCGCCAGCAGCCCGCGGACTAGCGGGGGGGCCCTATATGAGCAGTTCTTC

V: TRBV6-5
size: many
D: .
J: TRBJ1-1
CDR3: CASSPQVGGNTEAFF
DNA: TGTGCCAGCAGTCCACAAGTAGGGGGGAACACTGAAGCTTTCTTT

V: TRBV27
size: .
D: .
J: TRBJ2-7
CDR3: CASSLSTTGYEQYF
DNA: TGTGCCAGCAGTTTGTCGACAACCGGCTACGAGCAGTACTTC

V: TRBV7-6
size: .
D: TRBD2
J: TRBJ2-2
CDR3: CASSLGSSGGAVELFF
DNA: TGTGCCAGCAGCTTAGGATCTAGCGGGGGGGCAGTGGAGCTGTTTTTT

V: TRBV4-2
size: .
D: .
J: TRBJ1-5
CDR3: CASSQLNRVGQPQHF
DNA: TGTGCCAGCAGCCAACTAAACAGGGTAGGTCAGCCCCAGCATTTT

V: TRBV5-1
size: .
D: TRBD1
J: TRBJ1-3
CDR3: CASSVTGGTGNTIYF
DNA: TGCGCCAGCAGCGTGACAGGGGGCACCGGAAACACCATATATTTT

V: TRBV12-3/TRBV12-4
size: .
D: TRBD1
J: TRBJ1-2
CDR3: CASRTQGDYGYTF
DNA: TGTGCCAGCAGGACGCAGGGGGACTATGGCTACACCTTC

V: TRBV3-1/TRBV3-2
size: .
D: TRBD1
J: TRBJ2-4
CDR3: CASSLTTGKQAQYF
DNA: TGTGCCAGCAGCCTTACGACAGGGAAGCAGGCTCAGTACTTC

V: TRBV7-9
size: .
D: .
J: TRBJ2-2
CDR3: CASSLLADTGELFF
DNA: TGTGCCAGCAGCTTACTGGCGGACACCGGGGAGCTGTTTTTT

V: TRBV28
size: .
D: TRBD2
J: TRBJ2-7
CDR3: CASSSSGGDYEQYF
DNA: TGTGCCAGCAGTTCCAGCGGGGGGGACTACGAGCAGTACTTC

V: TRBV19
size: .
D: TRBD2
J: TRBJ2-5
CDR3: CATQASGGGETQYF
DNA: TGTGCCACTCAAGCCAGCGGGGGGGGAGAGACCCAGTACTTC

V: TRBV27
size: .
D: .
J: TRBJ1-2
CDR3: CASSLRGANYGYTF
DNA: TGTGCCAGCAGTTTACGGGGGGCTAACTATGGCTACACCTTC

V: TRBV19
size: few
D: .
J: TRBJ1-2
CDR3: CASSVDRNDGYTF
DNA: TGTGCCAGTAGTGTTGACAGGAATGATGGCTACACCTTC

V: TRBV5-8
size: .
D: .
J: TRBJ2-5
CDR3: CASSSSLGAGDGETQYF
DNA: TGTGCCAGCAGCTCCTCCCTCGGGGCAGGGGATGGGGAGACCCAGTACTTC

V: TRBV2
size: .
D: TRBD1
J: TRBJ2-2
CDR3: CASRGQQGATGELFF
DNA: TGTGCCAGCAGGGGCCAGCAGGGGGCCACCGGGGAGCTGTTTTTT

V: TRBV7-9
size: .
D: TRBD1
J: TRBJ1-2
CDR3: CASSFGAGGGYGYTF
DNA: TGTGCCAGCAGCTTCGGAGCAGGGGGCGGGTATGGCTACACCTTC

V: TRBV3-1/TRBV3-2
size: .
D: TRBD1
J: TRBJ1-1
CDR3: CASSHDRGFTEAFF
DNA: TGTGCCAGCAGCCATGACAGGGGGTTTACTGAAGCTTTCTTT

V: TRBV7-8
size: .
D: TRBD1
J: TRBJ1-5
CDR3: CASSPLSGGDQPQHF
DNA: TGTGCCAGCAGCCCCCTTTCAGGGGGCGATCAGCCCCAGCATTTT

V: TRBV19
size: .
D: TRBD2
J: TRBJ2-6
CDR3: CASSRRGGTWGANVLTF
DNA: TGTGCCAGTAGTCGGCGCGGGGGGACGTGGGGGGCCAACGTCCTGACTTTC

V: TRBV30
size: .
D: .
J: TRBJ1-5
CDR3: CAWSGQSKNQPQHF
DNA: TGTGCCTGGAGCGGACAGAGTAAAAATCAGCCCCAGCATTTT

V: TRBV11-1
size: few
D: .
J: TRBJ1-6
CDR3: CASSFGGNVDSPLHF
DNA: TGTGCCAGCAGCTTCGGGGGGAACGTGGATTCACCCCTCCACTTT

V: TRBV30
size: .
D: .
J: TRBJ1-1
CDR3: CAWNLGQMNTEAFF
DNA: TGTGCCTGGAACTTAGGACAGATGAACACTGAAGCTTTCTTT

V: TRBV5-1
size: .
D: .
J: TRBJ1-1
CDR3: CASSRDQGRTEAFF
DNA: TGCGCCAGCAGCCGAGATCAGGGTCGGACTGAAGCTTTCTTT

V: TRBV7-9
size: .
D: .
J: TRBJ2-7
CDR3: CASMRSSYEQYF
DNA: TGTGCCAGCATGCGGAGCTCCTACGAGCAGTACTTC

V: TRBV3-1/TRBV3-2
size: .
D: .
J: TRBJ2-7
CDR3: CASSQAASLVEQYF
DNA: TGTGCCAGCAGCCAAGCCGCTTCATTAGTAGAGCAGTACTTC

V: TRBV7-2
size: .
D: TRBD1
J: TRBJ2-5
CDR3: CASSSGQGVVETQYF
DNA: TGTGCCAGCAGCTCCGGACAGGGGGTGGTGGAGACCCAGTACTTC

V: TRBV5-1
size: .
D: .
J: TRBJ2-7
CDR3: CASSLVRDSRGEQYF
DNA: TGCGCCAGCAGCTTGGTACGGGACTCTCGGGGCGAGCAGTACTTC

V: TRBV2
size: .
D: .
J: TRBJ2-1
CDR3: CASSGRDRYKDEQFF
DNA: TGTGCCAGCAGTGGGAGGGACAGATATAAGGATGAGCAGTTCTTC

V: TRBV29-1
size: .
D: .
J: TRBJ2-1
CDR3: CSVESAFQGEQFF
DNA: TGCAGCGTTGAGTCAGCCTTCCAGGGTGAGCAGTTCTTC

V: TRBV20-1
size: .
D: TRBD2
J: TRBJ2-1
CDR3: CSASGTSGGLNEQFF
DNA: TGCAGTGCTAGTGGGACTAGCGGGGGCCTCAATGAGCAGTTCTTC

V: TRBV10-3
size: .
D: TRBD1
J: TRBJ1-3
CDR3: CAIGQASSGNTIYF
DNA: TGTGCCATCGGACAGGCGAGCTCTGGAAACACCATATATTTT

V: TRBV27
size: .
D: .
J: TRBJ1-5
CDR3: CASVIAGKDQPQHF
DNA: TGTGCCAGCGTTATTGCGGGGAAGGATCAGCCCCAGCATTTT